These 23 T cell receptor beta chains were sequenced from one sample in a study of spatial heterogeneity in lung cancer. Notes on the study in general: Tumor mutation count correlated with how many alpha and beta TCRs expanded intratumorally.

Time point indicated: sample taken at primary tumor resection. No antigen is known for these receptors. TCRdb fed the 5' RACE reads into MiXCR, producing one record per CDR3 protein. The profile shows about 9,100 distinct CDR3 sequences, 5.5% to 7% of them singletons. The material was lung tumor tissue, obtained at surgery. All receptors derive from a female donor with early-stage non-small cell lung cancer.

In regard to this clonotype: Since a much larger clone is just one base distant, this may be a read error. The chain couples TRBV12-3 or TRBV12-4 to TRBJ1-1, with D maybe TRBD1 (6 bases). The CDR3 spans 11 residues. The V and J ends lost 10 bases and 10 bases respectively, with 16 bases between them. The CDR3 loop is CATESGEGAFF. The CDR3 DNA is TGTGCCACCGAGTCAGGGGAGGGAGCTTTCTTT.

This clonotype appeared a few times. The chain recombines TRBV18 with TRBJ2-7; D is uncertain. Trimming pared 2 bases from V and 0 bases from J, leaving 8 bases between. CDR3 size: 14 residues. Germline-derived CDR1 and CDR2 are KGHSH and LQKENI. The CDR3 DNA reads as TGTGCCAGCTCACCAGGGCGCGACTCCTACGAGCAGTACGTC. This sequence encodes CASSPGRDSYEQYV.

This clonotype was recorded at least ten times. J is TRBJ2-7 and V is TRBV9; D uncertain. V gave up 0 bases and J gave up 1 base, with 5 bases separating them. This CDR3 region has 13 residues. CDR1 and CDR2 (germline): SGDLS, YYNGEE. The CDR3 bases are TGTGCCAGCAGCGTAGACAGTTCCTACGAGCAGTACTTC. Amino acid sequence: CASSVDSSYEQYF.

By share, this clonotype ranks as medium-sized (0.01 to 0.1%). The CDR3 DNA reads as TGTGCCAGCAGCTTGCATAACAGAGCCTACGAGCAGTACTTC. Residues: CASSLHNRAYEQYF. The chain joins TRBV5-5 to TRBJ2-7; D is unresolved. The CDR3 covers 14 residues. The germline V gene has CDR1 SGHKS and CDR2 YYEKEE (reference sequence). Trimming pared 1 base from V and 2 bases from J, leaving 10 bases between.

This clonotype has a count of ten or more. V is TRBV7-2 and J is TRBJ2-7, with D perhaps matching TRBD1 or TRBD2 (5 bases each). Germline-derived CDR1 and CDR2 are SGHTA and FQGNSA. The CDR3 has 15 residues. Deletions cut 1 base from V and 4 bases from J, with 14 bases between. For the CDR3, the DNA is TGTGCCAGCAGCTTAGGAGGGGATCCGGCATACGAGCAGTACTTC. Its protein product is CASSLGGDPAYEQYF.

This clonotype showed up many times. The CDR3 DNA sequence: TGTGCCAGCAGCCAGACAGAATCACCCCTCCACTTT. This gives the protein CASSQTESPLHF. The rearrangement joins TRBV6-2 or TRBV6-3 to TRBJ1-6; perhaps TRBD1 as D (5 bases). This CDR3 is 12 amino acids long. Germline V CDR1 and CDR2: MNHEY, SVGEGT. Trimming cost V 6 bases and J 10 bases, with 10 bases left between them.

This chain's CDR3 is CSARNRDKGTYEQYF. DNA for the CDR3: TGCAGTGCTAGAAACCGGGACAAGGGTACCTACGAGCAGTACTTC. The rearrangement uses TRBV20-1 and TRBJ2-7; D is possibly TRBD1 (6 bases). The V end lost 2 bases, the J end lost 2 bases, and 16 bases lay between the germline ends. The CDR3 runs 15 residues. Germline V gene sequence: CDR1 DFQATT, CDR2 SNEGSKA (reference sequence).

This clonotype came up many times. Here the CDR3 reads CSARGSSYNSPLHF. The CDR3 DNA reads TGCAGTGCCCGAGGGAGCTCCTATAATTCACCCCTCCACTTT. The chain uses TRBV20-1 and TRBJ1-6, with D hard to call. V was trimmed by 6 bases and J by 0 bases, leaving 9 bases between them. CDR1 and CDR2 from the germline V gene are DFQATT and SNEGSKA (reference sequence). The CDR3 extends over 14 amino acids.

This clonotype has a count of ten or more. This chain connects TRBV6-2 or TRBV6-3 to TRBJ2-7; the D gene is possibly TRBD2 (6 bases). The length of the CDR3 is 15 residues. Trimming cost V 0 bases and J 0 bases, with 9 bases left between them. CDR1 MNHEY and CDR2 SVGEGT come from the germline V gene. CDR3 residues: CASSYSGSSSYEQYV. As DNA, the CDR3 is TGTGCCAGCAGTTACTCCGGGAGCAGCTCCTACGAGCAGTACGTC.

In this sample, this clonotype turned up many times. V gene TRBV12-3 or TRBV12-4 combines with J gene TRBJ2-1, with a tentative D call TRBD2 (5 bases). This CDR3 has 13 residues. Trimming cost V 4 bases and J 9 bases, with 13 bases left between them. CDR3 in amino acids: CASSSGISGEQFF. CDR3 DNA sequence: TGTGCCAGCAGTTCGGGAATAAGTGGTGAGCAGTTCTTC.

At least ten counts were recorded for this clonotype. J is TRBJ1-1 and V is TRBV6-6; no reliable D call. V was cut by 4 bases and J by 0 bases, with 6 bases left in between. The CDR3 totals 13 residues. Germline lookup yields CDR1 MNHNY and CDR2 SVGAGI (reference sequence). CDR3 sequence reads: CASSSGMNTEAFF. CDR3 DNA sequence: TGTGCCAGCAGTTCCGGCATGAACACTGAAGCTTTCTTT.

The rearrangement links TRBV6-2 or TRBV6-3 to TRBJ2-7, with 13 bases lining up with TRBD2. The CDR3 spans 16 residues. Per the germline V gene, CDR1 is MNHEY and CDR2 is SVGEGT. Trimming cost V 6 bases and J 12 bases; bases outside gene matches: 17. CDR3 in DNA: TGTGCCAGCAGCCACATCCCCCCAACTAGCGGGAGGGATCCGTACTTC. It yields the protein CASSHIPPTSGRDPYF.

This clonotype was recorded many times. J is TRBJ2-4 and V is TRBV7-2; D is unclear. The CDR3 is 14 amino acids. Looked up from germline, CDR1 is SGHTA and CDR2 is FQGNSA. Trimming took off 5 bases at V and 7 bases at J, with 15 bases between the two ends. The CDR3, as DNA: TGTGCCAGCAGCCCCTCGTTACAAGTGAACATTCAGTACTTC. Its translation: CASSPSLQVNIQYF.

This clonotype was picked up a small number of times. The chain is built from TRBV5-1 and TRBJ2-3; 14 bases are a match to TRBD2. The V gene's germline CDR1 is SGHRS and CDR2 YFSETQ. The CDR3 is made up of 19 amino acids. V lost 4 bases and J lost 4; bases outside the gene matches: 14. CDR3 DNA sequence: TGCGCCAGCAGCCAGTCACCTTCGGGACTAGCGGGAGAATCAGATACGCAGTATTTT. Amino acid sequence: CASSQSPSGLAGESDTQYF.

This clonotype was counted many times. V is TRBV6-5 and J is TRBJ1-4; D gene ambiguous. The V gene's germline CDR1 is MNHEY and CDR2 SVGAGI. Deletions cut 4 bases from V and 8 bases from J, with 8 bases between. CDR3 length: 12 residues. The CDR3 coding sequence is TGTGCCAGCAGTTCCCCGGGGGAAAAACTGTTTTTT. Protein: CASSSPGEKLFF.

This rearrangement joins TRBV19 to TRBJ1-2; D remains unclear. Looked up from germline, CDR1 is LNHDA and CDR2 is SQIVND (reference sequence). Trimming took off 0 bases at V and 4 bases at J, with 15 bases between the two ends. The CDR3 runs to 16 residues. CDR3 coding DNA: TGTGCCAGTAGTATAGACCGGAGGCCCGCGTTCTATGGCTACACCTTC. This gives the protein CASSIDRRPAFYGYTF.

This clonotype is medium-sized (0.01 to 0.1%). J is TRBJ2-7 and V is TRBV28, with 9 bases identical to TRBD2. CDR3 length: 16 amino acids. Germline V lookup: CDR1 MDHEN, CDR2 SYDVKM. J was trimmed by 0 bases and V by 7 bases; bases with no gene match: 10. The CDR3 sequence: CASTRGAGGPSYEQYF. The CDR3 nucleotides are TGTGCCAGCACCCGAGGGGCGGGAGGGCCCTCCTACGAGCAGTACTTC.

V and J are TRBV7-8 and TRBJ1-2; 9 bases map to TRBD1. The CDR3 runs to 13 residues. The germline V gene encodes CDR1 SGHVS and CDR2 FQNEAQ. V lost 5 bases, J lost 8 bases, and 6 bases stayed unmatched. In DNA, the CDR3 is TGTGCCAGCAGCCCACGGACAGGGGACGGCTACACCTTC. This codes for CASSPRTGDGYTF.

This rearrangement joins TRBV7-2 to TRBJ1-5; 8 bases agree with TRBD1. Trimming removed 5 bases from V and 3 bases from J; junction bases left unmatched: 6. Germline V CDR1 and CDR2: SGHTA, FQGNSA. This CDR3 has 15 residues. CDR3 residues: CASSMTGVNNQPQHF. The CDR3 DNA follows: TGTGCCAGCAGCATGACAGGGGTTAACAATCAGCCCCAGCATTTT.

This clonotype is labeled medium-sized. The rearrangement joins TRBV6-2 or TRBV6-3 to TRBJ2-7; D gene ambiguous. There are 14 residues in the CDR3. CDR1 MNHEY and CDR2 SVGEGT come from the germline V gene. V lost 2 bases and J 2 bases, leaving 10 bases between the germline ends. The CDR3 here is CASSYARNPYEQYV. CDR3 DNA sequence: TGTGCCAGCAGTTACGCCAGAAATCCCTACGAGCAGTACGTC.

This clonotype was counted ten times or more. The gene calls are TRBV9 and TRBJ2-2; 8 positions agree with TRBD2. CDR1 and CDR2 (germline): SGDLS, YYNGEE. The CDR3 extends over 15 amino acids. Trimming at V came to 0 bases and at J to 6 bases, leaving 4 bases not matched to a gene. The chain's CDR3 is CASSVGVTSAGELFF. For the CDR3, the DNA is TGTGCCAGCAGCGTAGGAGTGACTAGCGCCGGGGAGCTGTTTTTT.

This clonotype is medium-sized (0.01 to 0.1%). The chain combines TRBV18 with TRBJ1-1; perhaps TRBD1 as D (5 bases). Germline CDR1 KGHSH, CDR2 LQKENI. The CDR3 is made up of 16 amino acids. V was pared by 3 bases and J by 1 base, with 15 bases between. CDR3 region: CASSPRRDGANTEAFF. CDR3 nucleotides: TGTGCCAGCTCACCCCGGCGGGACGGGGCGAACACTGAAGCTTTCTTT. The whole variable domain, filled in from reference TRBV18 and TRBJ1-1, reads NAGVMQNPRHLVRRRGQEARLRCSPMKGHSHVYWYRQLPEEGLKFMVYLQKENIIDESGMPKERFSAEFPKEGPSILRIQQVVRGDSAAYFCASSPRRDGANTEAFFGQGTRLTVV.

CDR3 loop: CASSPRRAGGKETQYF. The CDR3 DNA reads as TGTGCCAGCAGCCCTCGGAGAGCGGGGGGGAAAGAGACCCAGTACTTC. The chain uses TRBV7-2 and TRBJ2-5, with 10 positions matching TRBD2. CDR3 length equals 16 residues. V shed 5 bases and J 3 bases; nucleotides not matched to a gene: 9. Germline CDR1 reads SGHTA; CDR2 reads FQGNSA.